This T cell receptor (beta chain) was recovered during a study of blood T cell repertoires in COVID-19 (dated by TCRdb to between 2020 and 2021). Describing the broader study: The collaborator samples originated in the United States, Italy and Spain and spanned the acute and convalescent phases of COVID-19. Where HLA class I and class II types were available, the types were taken from metadata supplied by the sample provider, not from assay-based typing. Sample metadata almost always included a de-identified subject ID, COVID-19 status, age in years and sex. Samples came from the ongoing ImmuneRACE study (first 160 participants) plus 1,254 subjects from 6 global collaborators. Deeply sampled blood TCRbeta repertoires from subjects exposed to, actively infected with, or recovered from COVID-19 were included in the dataset. A freely available public database, intended as a resource for researchers studying the immune response to SARS-CoV-2, is where the repertoires were released. The prospective study material was composed of cDNA or gDNA derived from T cells, B-cell-depleted T cells, or PBMCs. Here is what the overall study found, with its caveats: Clinical and demographic metadata were provided uncurated, with the amount varying by source and participant.

According to the germline V gene, CDR1 reads LGHNA and CDR2 reads YNFKEQ. The CDR3 goes from the cysteine to the phenylalanine over 17 residues. The read is trimmed to its CDR3 DNA, 51 bases read in frame from base 1. V is trimmed back by 4 bases and J by 2 bases, and the junction contains 8 bases that no gene match accounts for. The collaborating institutions used their own protocols to collect whole blood in K2EDTA tubes. For TCRbeta analysis, collaborators shipped samples in one of three forms: frozen whole blood, isolated PBMCs, or DNA extracted from either of those sample types. The immunoSEQ Assay, a bias-controlled multiplex PCR, was used to amplify TCRbeta CDR3 regions from genomic DNA. Per the authors' processing: Nucleated cell counts per sample were estimated from amplification of reference gene primers within the assay. To quantify the absolute abundance of each unique TCRbeta CDR3 rearrangement, sequence reads were collapsed and filtered. Productive Simpson clonality was computed per sample as the square root of Simpson's diversity index over productive rearrangements. TCRdb took over this immuneACCESS table, retaining in-frame rearrangements with V and J assigned. Such tables are incomplete; in checked studies, under half of the missing clones stem from an unresolved V gene, and the remainder is unexplained. The DNA gave D and trimming, while V, J and clone size come from that table. The sample includes 88,000 or so clones, with about 76% observed a single time. The ten top clones hold roughly 22% of the sample.

For this clone: This receptor's antigen is unknown. Base qualities were left out, and no much larger clone turns up one base away.

The V and J genes are TRBV4-2 and TRBJ2-5; TRBD2 aligns with 12 central bases. The receptor was isolated from a human donor in a cohort sampled during active COVID-19. The sample consisted of peripheral blood. At the DNA level, the sequence is TGTGCCAGCAGCCCCCGAAAACTAGCGGGAGGACAAGAGACCCAGTACTTC. Protein translation: CASSPRKLAGGQETQYF.